The rows below give T cell receptor beta chains drawn from one sample of a study of blood T cell repertoires in COVID-19. Sequenced by immunoSEQ multiplex PCR; TCRdb stores in-frame clones only, minus some. This sample has 200,000 to 300,000 clones; 75% to 90% occur once, and the top ten carry about 1.6%. Sequences were obtained from peripheral blood. These receptors all come from a woman in her thirties or forties who had recovered from COVID-19. CDR3s include the opening cysteine and the closing phenylalanine or tryptophan. D genes are given only for firm matches. Part of the rows lack a size; the others show once, few, many or a class for expanded clones.

>TRBD1|.|TRBV5-4|TRBJ2-7
CASSFTGGVSEQYF
TGTGCCAGCAGCTTTACAGGGGGCGTTTCCGAGCAGTACTTC
>TRBD2|.|TRBV4-3|TRBJ2-1
CASSQDPAGALYNEQFF
TGCGCCAGCAGCCAAGATCCAGCGGGGGCCCTCTACAATGAGCAGTTCTTC
>.|.|TRBV5-6|TRBJ1-1
CASSSYDGSPRAFF
TGTGCCAGCAGCTCGTATGACGGGTCACCTCGGGCTTTCTTT
>TRBD1|.|TRBV5-6|TRBJ2-5
CASSFTVSGTGQETQYF
TGTGCCAGCAGCTTTACGGTTTCCGGGACAGGGCAAGAGACCCAGTACTTC
>TRBD1|.|TRBV3-1/TRBV3-2|TRBJ1-2
CASSSPGQGYGYTF
TGTGCCAGCAGCTCTCCGGGACAGGGCTATGGCTACACCTTC
>TRBD1|.|TRBV2|TRBJ1-1
CASSIQGYTEAFF
TGTGCCAGCAGCATACAGGGGTACACTGAAGCTTTCTTT
>.|.|TRBV7-9|TRBJ2-7
CASSLAPTGYNEQYF
TGTGCCAGCAGCTTAGCCCCAACGGGGTACAACGAGCAGTACTTC
>.|.|TRBV2|TRBJ1-1
CASSAEFVNTEAFF
TGTGCCAGCAGCGCGGAGTTTGTGAACACTGAAGCTTTCTTT
>.|few|TRBV20-1|TRBJ2-1
CSALYNEQFF
TGCAGTGCCCTGTACAATGAGCAGTTCTTC
>TRBD1|.|TRBV18|TRBJ2-7
CASSPPQGVKQYF
TGTGCCAGCTCACCACCCCAGGGGGTTAAGCAGTACTTC
>.|.|TRBV5-4|TRBJ1-3
CASSLVGGAGNTIYF
TGTGCCAGCAGCTTGGTGGGAGGGGCTGGAAACACCATATATTTT
>.|.|TRBV19|TRBJ2-5
CASSITGQETQYF
TGTGCCAGTAGTATCACAGGCCAAGAGACCCAGTACTTC
>TRBD1|.|TRBV3-1/TRBV3-2|TRBJ1-2
CASSPRDRGHYGYTF
TGTGCCAGCAGCCCCCGGGACAGGGGGCACTATGGCTACACCTTC
>TRBD1|.|TRBV4-2|TRBJ1-4
CASSRPGQGSEKLFF
TGTGCCAGCAGCCGCCCTGGACAGGGCAGCGAAAAACTGTTTTTT
>.|.|TRBV2|TRBJ1-2
CASSEGFGGRGYTF
TGTGCCAGCAGTGAAGGTTTCGGGGGGCGCGGCTACACCTTC
>.|few|TRBV5-1|TRBJ1-6
CASSLATDTNSPLHF
TGCGCCAGCAGCTTGGCCACGGACACAAATTCACCCCTCCACTTT
>.|.|TRBV9|TRBJ1-2
CASSARGGANYGYTF
TGTGCCAGCAGCGCTCGGGGGGGAGCTAACTATGGCTACACCTTC
>TRBD2|.|TRBV11-3|TRBJ2-7
CASSPSGGSSVEQYF
TGTGCCAGCAGCCCTAGCGGGGGGTCTAGCGTCGAGCAGTACTTC
>TRBD1|once|TRBV7-2|TRBJ1-2
CASSLARGGTGTGSYGYTF
TGTGCCAGCAGCTTAGCGCGTGGGGGTACCGGGACAGGTTCTTATGGCTACACCTTC
>.|.|TRBV6-5|TRBJ2-2
CASGGLSNTGELFF
TGTGCCAGCGGCGGACTAAGCAACACCGGGGAGCTGTTTTTT
>TRBD1|.|TRBV5-1|TRBJ1-4
CASSLEGRGEEKLFF
TGCGCCAGCAGCTTGGAGGGCAGGGGGGAGGAAAAACTGTTTTTT
>TRBD1|few|TRBV6-5|TRBJ2-7
CASSTYRGYEQYF
TGTGCCAGCAGTACCTACAGGGGGTACGAGCAGTACTTC
>.|.|TRBV3-1/TRBV3-2|TRBJ1-4
CASSPGPQGVYEKLFF
TGTGCCAGCAGCCCGGGCCCCCAGGGTGTGTATGAAAAACTGTTTTTT
>.|.|TRBV5-5|TRBJ2-3
CASRPRASTDTQYF
TGTGCCAGCAGACCCAGGGCCTCCACAGATACGCAGTATTTT
>.|.|TRBV11-3|TRBJ2-1
CASSLTVDEQFF
TGTGCCAGCAGCTTGACAGTAGATGAGCAGTTCTTC
>.|once|TRBV7-3|TRBJ2-4
CASSLTAGTDIQYF
TGTGCCAGCAGCTTAACGGCAGGAACGGACATTCAGTACTTC
>.|.|TRBV12-3/TRBV12-4|TRBJ2-1
CASSSDEQFF
TGTGCCAGCAGTTCGGATGAGCAGTTCTTC
>.|.|TRBV2|TRBJ1-1
CASSDGANTEAFF
TGTGCCAGCAGTGATGGAGCGAACACTGAAGCTTTCTTT
>TRBD1|.|TRBV6-4|TRBJ1-2
CASSDSIGQGLTRAYTF
TGTGCCAGCAGTGACTCGATTGGACAGGGCCTGACCCGGGCCTACACCTTC
>TRBD1|.|TRBV29-1|TRBJ2-7
CSDHLRDRGYEQYF
TGCAGCGACCACCTCCGGGACAGGGGCTACGAGCAGTACTTC
>.|.|TRBV6-6|TRBJ2-7
CASSYAGSSYEQYF
TGTGCCAGCAGTTACGCGGGCAGCTCCTACGAGCAGTACTTC
>TRBD1|.|TRBV4-3|TRBJ1-5
CASSQGTGNWGNQPQHF
TGCGCCAGCAGCCAAGGGACAGGGAATTGGGGCAATCAGCCCCAGCATTTT
>TRBD1|.|TRBV7-3|TRBJ2-3
CASSPGQPSTDTQYF
TGTGCCAGCAGCCCGGGACAGCCAAGCACAGATACGCAGTATTTT
>TRBD1|.|TRBV18|TRBJ1-1
CASSHRDRVAFF
TGTGCCAGCTCACACCGGGACAGGGTAGCTTTCTTT
>TRBD1|.|TRBV5-4|TRBJ1-2
CASSSPWARQGGSYGYTF
TGTGCCAGCAGCTCCCCCTGGGCGCGACAGGGTGGGTCATATGGCTACACCTTC
>TRBD1|.|TRBV5-6|TRBJ1-5
CASSLLGTAQNQPQHF
TGTGCCAGCAGCTTGCTGGGGACAGCACAAAATCAGCCCCAGCATTTT
>TRBD1|.|TRBV9|TRBJ1-3
CASSSRTGGGDTIYF
TGTGCCAGCAGCTCCCGGACAGGGGGCGGTGACACCATATATTTT
>.|.|TRBV6-1|TRBJ1-2
CASSEADTNYGYTF
TGTGCCAGCAGTGAGGCAGATACTAACTATGGCTACACCTTC
>.|.|TRBV14|TRBJ1-6
CASSRGLGWSPLHF
TGTGCCAGCAGCCGAGGACTGGGCTGGTCACCCCTCCACTTT
>.|once|TRBV27|TRBJ1-2
CASSLPTGTGYTF
TGTGCCAGCAGTTTACCTACAGGGACTGGCTACACCTTC
>.|few|TRBV5-4|TRBJ1-1
CASSLEGLRREAFF
TGTGCCAGCAGCTTGGAGGGCCTGCGGAGGGAAGCTTTCTTT
>.|.|TRBV9|TRBJ2-3
CASSVANRFTDTQYF
TGTGCCAGCAGCGTAGCGAACAGGTTCACAGATACGCAGTATTTT
>.|.|TRBV5-1|TRBJ1-2
CASSLEGGDGYTF
TGCGCCAGCAGCTTGGAAGGGGGAGATGGCTACACCTTC
>TRBD2|.|TRBV6-5|TRBJ2-5
CASRGAGGPGETQYF
TGTGCCAGCAGGGGAGCGGGGGGGCCCGGAGAGACCCAGTACTTC
>TRBD2|.|TRBV7-9|TRBJ2-1
CASSFSGGSGEQFF
TGTGCCAGCAGCTTTAGCGGGGGATCGGGCGAGCAGTTCTTC
>.|.|TRBV6-5|TRBJ1-6
CASSYVDRGNSPLHF
TGTGCCAGCAGTTACGTGGACAGAGGGAATTCACCCCTCCACTTT
>TRBD2|.|TRBV4-1|TRBJ2-7
CASSGSGGAGEQYF
TGCGCCAGCAGCGGAAGCGGGGGGGCCGGGGAGCAGTACTTC
>.|.|TRBV15|TRBJ1-6
CATSRDKGTPSSYNSPLHF
TGTGCCACCAGCAGAGATAAGGGGACACCCAGCTCCTATAATTCACCCCTCCACTTT
>.|.|TRBV29-1|TRBJ2-7
CSARGQYYEQYF
TGCAGCGCCCGAGGACAGTATTACGAGCAGTACTTC
>TRBD1|.|TRBV18|TRBJ2-2
CASSRQGPGELFF
TGTGCCAGCTCACGACAGGGTCCCGGGGAGCTGTTTTTT
>.|.|TRBV5-6|TRBJ1-2
CASSSYRTAVSNYGYTF
TGTGCCAGCAGCTCTTACCGGACAGCGGTCTCTAACTATGGCTACACCTTC
>.|.|TRBV19|TRBJ1-2
CASSIGSGEHGYTF
TGTGCCAGTAGTATAGGTTCTGGGGAGCATGGCTACACCTTC